The 16 T cell receptor beta chains below come from one sample, sequenced in a study of T cell repertoires in cytomegalovirus infection. TCRdb reprocessed the reads via MiXCR and lists one record per CDR3 protein. Of around 530,000 distinct CDR3 sequences listed, around a quarter were seen once; the top ten hold about 13%. The source material was PBMCs. The receptors were gathered from a human donor in good health (CMV status not recorded). Some clones in this sample may be carry-over from other donors' samples.

The genes are TRBV7-9 and TRBJ1-1, with D possibly TRBD1 on 6 matching bases. V lost 6 bases, J lost 3 bases, and 14 bases lay in between. Germline V gives CDR1 SEHNR, CDR2 FQNEAQ (reference sequence). This CDR3 has 14 amino acids. The CDR3 DNA sequence: TGTGCCAGCAGAAGACGGGGGCAATACACTGAAGCTTTCTTT. The encoded protein is CASRRRGQYTEAFF.

The chain links TRBV5-1 to TRBJ2-3; the match to TRBD1 covers 8 bases. V was clipped by 3 bases and J by 0 bases; unmatched bases: 3. CDR1 and CDR2 from the germline V gene are SGHRS and YFSETQ. The CDR3 sequence is 15 residues long. Here the CDR3 DNA reads TGCGCCAGCAGCTACGGGACAGGCAGCACAGATACGCAGTATTTT. Its protein is CASSYGTGSTDTQYF.

This clonotype was recorded at least ten times. This sequence joins TRBV12-5 and TRBJ1-1, with D tentatively TRBD1 (5 bases). The CDR3 totals 16 residues. The V end lost 1 base, the J end lost 1 base, and 13 bases lay between the germline ends. CDR1 and CDR2 (germline): LGHNT, FRNRAP. CDR3 in DNA: TGTGCTAGTGGTTTGGGGATCGGGACGGCGAACACTGAAGCTTTCTTT. Translating gives CASGLGIGTANTEAFF.

This clonotype has at least ten counts. V is TRBV28 and J is TRBJ2-1; D call uncertain. There are 15 residues in the CDR3. V shed 6 bases and J shed 0 bases, with 12 bases lying between them. CDR1 MDHEN and CDR2 SYDVKM come from the germline V gene. The CDR3, as DNA: TGTGCCAGCAGCCGTAGACCGAGCTCCTACAATGAGCAGTTCTTC. Translating gives CASSRRPSSYNEQFF.

This clonotype showed up just a few times. The V and J genes are TRBV10-3 and TRBJ2-6; D uncertain. Germline assignment: CDR1 ENHRY and CDR2 SYGVKD. V gave up 4 bases and J gave up 0 bases, with 7 bases separating them. CDR3 length: 15 amino acids. The CDR3 DNA follows: TGTGCCATCAGTGTAGGTAGCTCTGGGGCCAACGTCCTGACTTTC. Protein: CAISVGSSGANVLTF.

A note on this clonotype: Relative to the germline gene, one junction end is altered; a read error may explain this. This sequence joins TRBV20-1 and TRBJ1-2; 7 bases are shared with TRBD1. CDR1 and CDR2 from the germline V gene are DFQATT and SNEGSKA (reference sequence). The CDR3 covers 17 residues. CDR3 sequence reads: CSARNRDRAGLTYGYTF. Here the CDR3 DNA reads TGCAGTGCTAGAAACCGGGACAGAGCGGGCCTTACCTATGGCTACACATTC.

The V gene is TRBV7-3, the J gene TRBJ1-3, with D unclear. CDR1 and CDR2 (germline): SGHTA, FQGTGA. This CDR3 has 15 residues. The V end was cut by 2 bases, the J end by 0 bases, with 8 bases between. The CDR3 loop reads CASSLSGNSGNTIYF. In DNA form, the CDR3 reads TGTGCCAGCAGCTTATCCGGTAACTCTGGAAACACCATATATTTT.

This clonotype has only a few counts. The chain carries TRBV5-4 and TRBJ2-3; 9 bases are shared with TRBD2. Trimming at V came to 2 bases and at J to 1 base, leaving 5 bases not matched to a gene. The germline gives CDR1 SGHNT, CDR2 YYREEE (reference sequence). The CDR3 sequence is 16 residues long. DNA for the CDR3: TGTGCCAGCAGCTTCTATCGGACTAGCGGCACAGATACGCAGTATTTT. Translating it yields CASSFYRTSGTDTQYF.

The chain is built from TRBV19 and TRBJ2-5; 8 bases are a match to TRBD1. Germline CDR1 and CDR2: LNHDA and SQIVND (reference sequence). The CDR3 loop spans 14 amino acids. Unmatched junction bases numbered 9, after V lost 7 bases and J lost 5 bases. CDR3: CASNRQGMYETQYF. The CDR3 region has the DNA TGTGCCAGTAATAGACAGGGGATGTACGAGACCCAGTACTTC.

CDR3 sequence reads: CASSPGGGFNTEAFF. CDR3 in DNA: TGTGCCAGCAGTCCCGGCGGGGGGTTTAACACTGAAGCTTTCTTT. The rearrangement links TRBV12-3 or TRBV12-4 to TRBJ1-1, with a weak D call TRBD1 (5 bases). The CDR3 runs 15 residues. The V end lost 5 bases, the J end lost 2 bases, and 15 bases lay between the germline ends.

This clonotype occurred a few times. This may be a read error: a much more frequent sequence differs by one nucleotide. This chain joins TRBV5-4 and TRBJ2-7; no definite D call. Germline values: CDR1 SGHNT, CDR2 YYREEE (reference sequence). V lost 0 bases and J 3 bases, leaving 4 bases between the germline ends. This CDR3 is 12 amino acids long. CDR3 in DNA: TGTGCCAGCAGCTTGGACGACTACGAGCAGTACTTC. Its protein product is CASSLDDYEQYF.

V is TRBV7-2 and J is TRBJ1-3; D gene ambiguous. With 3 bases removed from V and 2 bases from J, the gap between germline ends came to 11 bases. This CDR3 is 15 amino acids long. The germline CDR1 and CDR2 sequences are SGHTA and FQGNSA. CDR3 sequence reads: CASSLDGNPGNTIYF. The CDR3 nucleotides are TGTGCCAGCAGCTTGGACGGTAATCCTGGAAACACCATATATTTT.

On this clonotype itself: This clone may be a read error of a much larger clone one base away. The chain combines TRBV7-8 with TRBJ2-5; 8 nucleotides align to TRBD2. Germline CDR1 SGHVS, CDR2 FQNEAQ. V shed 5 bases, J shed 5 bases, and the junction held 16 bases outside the gene matches. The CDR3 consists of 17 residues. The CDR3 here is CASSPKAGVARVETQYF. The CDR3, as DNA: TGTGCCAGCAGCCCGAAAGCGGGGGTGGCTAGGGTCGAGACCCAGTACTTC.

Many counts were recorded for this clonotype. This chain connects TRBV7-2 to TRBJ1-1; maybe TRBD1 (5 bases). This CDR3 contains 15 residues. The V gene's germline CDR1 is SGHTA and CDR2 FQGNSA. The germline V and J ends were trimmed by 4 bases and 5 bases, with 17 bases remaining between them. CDR3 bases: TGTGCCAGCAGCTCCAGGTCGGGGGGTTGGACTGAAGCTTTCTTT. This sequence encodes CASSSRSGGWTEAFF. The variable domain in full, completed from reference TRBV7-2 and TRBJ1-1, reads GAGVSQSPSNKVTEKGKDVELRCDPISGHTALYWYRQSLGQGLEFLIYFQGNSAPDKSGLPSDRFSAERTGGSVSTLTIQRTQQEDSAVYLCASSSRSGGWTEAFFGQGTRLTVV.

Ten or more counts support this clonotype. The chain carries TRBV7-2 and TRBJ2-3; D remains unclear. The V and J ends lost 2 bases and 4 bases respectively, with 10 bases between them. The CDR3 spans 14 residues. In germline, CDR1 is SGHTA, CDR2 FQGNSA. As DNA, the CDR3 is TGTGCCAGCAGCTTAATCCCACCCCCAGATACGCAGTATTTT. It encodes CASSLIPPPDTQYF.

This clonotype occurred a few times. The genes are TRBV7-8 and TRBJ1-6, with D perhaps matching TRBD1 (5 bases). The CDR3 loop spans 14 amino acids. The ends were cut back, 6 bases at V and 10 bases at J, with 16 bases in the middle. Germline V CDR1 and CDR2: SGHVS, FQNEAQ. CDR3 nucleotides: TGTGCCAGCAGTTCGGTTATGAGGGGATCACCCCTCCACTTT. It encodes CASSSVMRGSPLHF.